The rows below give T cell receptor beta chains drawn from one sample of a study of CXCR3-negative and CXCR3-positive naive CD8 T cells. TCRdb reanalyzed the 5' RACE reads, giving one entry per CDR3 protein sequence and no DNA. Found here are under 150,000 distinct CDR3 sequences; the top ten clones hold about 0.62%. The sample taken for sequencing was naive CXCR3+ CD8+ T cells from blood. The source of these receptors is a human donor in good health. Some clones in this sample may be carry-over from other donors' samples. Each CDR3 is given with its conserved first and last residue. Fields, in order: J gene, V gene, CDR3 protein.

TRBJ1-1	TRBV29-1	CSVFRNTEAFF
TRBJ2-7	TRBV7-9	CASSLGRQDYEQYF
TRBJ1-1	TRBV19	CASRTDKLSDRNTEAFF
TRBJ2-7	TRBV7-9	CARDHWKGREEQYF
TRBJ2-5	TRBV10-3	CAISEGPNQETQYF
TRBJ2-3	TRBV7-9	CASSFGGEFPDTQYF
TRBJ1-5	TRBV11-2	CASSLDYLQPQHF
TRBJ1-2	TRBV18	CASSSPLTGFGGYTF
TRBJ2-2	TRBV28	CASSAETGGTGELFF
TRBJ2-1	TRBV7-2	CASQTSGEVYNEQFF